This T cell receptor (beta chain) was recovered during a study of blood T cell repertoires in COVID-19. Study-wide context: Researchers got acute and convalescent COVID-19 samples from the United States, Italy and Spain.

The ends were cut back, 6 bases at V and 2 bases at J, with 13 bases in the middle. This CDR3 is built from 14 residues. Germline V gives CDR1 SGHTA, CDR2 FQGTGA. Study processing details: The assay estimated nucleated cells by amplifying reference gene primers. The data were produced by immunoSEQ multiplex PCR, yet TCRdb's version contains in-frame clones alone and is incomplete. V, J and clone size are those of that table, while D and trimming were read from the DNA. There are about 120,000 clones in the sample; approximately 87% occur only once, and approximately 2.3% lies in the top ten. Sequencing was done on a sample of peripheral blood. The gene calls are TRBV7-3 and TRBJ1-2; D call uncertain. This receptor was taken from a woman in her forties or fifties with acute or convalescent COVID-19. The CDR3 sequence: CASSLGGGNYGYTF. The CDR3 coding sequence is TGTGCCAGCAGTTTAGGTGGCGGAAACTATGGCTACACCTTC.